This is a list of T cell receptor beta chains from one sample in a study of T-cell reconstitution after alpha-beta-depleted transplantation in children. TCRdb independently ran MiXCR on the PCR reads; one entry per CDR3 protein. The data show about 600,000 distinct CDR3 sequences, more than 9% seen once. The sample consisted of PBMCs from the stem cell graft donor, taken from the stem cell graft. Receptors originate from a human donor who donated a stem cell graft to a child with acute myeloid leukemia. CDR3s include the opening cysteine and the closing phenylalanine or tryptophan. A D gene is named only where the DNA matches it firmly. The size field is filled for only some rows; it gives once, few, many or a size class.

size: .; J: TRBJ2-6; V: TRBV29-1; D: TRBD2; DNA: TGCAGCGTTGAAGCTAGCGGGAGGGCTGGGGCCAACGTCCTGACTTTC; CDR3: CSVEASGRAGANVLTF
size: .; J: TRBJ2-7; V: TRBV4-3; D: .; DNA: TGCGCCAGCAGCCAAGATATGCTAACCCCCTACGAGCAGTACTTC; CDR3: CASSQDMLTPYEQYF
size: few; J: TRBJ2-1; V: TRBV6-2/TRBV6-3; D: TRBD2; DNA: TGTGCCAGCAGCACCCAGCGGGAGTGGGACAATGAGCAGTTCTTC; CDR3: CASSTQREWDNEQFF
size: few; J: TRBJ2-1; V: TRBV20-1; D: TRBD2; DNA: TGCAGTGCACAGACGGGACTAGGGTACAATGAGCAGTTCTTC; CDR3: CSAQTGLGYNEQFF
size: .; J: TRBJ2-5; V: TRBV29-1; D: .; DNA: TGCAGCGTTTACGGCGACCAAGAGACCCAGTACTTC; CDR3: CSVYGDQETQYF
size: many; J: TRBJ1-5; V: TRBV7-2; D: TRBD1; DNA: TGTGCCAGCAGTCGGACAGGGAGTACAGATCAGCCCCAGCATTTT; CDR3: CASSRTGSTDQPQHF
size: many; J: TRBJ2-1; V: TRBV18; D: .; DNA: TGTGCCAGCTCACCGCCGTCGGGATCCTCCTACAATGAGCAGTTCTTC; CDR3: CASSPPSGSSYNEQFF
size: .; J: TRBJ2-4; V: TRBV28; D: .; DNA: TGTGCCAACAGTTTAAACAGCTTGGGGGCCAAAAACATTCAGTACTTC; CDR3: CANSLNSLGAKNIQYF
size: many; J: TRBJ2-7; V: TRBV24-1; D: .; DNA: TGTGCCACCAGTGATTCGGACCGCGCTCACGAGCAGTACTTC; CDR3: CATSDSDRAHEQYF
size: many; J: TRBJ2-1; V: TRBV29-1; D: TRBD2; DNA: TGCAGCGGATCTAGCGGGAGTAACAATGAGCAGTTCTTC; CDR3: CSGSSGSNNEQFF
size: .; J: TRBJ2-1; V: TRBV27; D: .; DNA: TGTGCCAGCACCACTTCCCGGGGCGAGAATGAGCAGTTCTTC; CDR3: CASTTSRGENEQFF
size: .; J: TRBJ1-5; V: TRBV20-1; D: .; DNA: TGCAGTGCCCAATGGGGGGGTCAGCCCCAGCATTTT; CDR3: CSAQWGGQPQHF
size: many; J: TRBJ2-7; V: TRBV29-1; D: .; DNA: TGCAGCGTCCGGACAGACCACTACGAGCAGTACTTC; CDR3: CSVRTDHYEQYF
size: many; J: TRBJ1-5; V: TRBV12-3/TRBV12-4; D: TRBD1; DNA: TGTGCCAGCAGCGGAAAGGGGGCTAAGGTCTGTCAGCCCCAGCATTTT; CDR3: CASSGKGAKVCQPQHF
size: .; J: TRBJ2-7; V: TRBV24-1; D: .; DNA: TGTGCCACCAGTGATTCTACTAGGGATGGCGAGCAGTACTTC; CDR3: CATSDSTRDGEQYF
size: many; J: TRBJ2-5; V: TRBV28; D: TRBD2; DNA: TGTGCCAGCAGTTTGCCTACGGGGGGGACAGAGACCCAGTACTTC; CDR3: CASSLPTGGTETQYF
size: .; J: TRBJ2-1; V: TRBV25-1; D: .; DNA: TGTGCCAGCAGAGCAATGGGGGGGCGAAGCAATGAGCAGTTCTTC; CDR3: CASRAMGGRSNEQFF
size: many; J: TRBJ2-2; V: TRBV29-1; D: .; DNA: TGCAGCGTTGAAGTATACAGGGCCGGGGAGCTGTTTTTT; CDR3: CSVEVYRAGELFF